Listed here is a single TCR beta chain. No cognate antigen has been identified for it. No base quality information exists; no much larger clone differs at one position. The time point label for this specimen denotes: patch test 1, 2 weeks after DPC sensitization. The treatment or condition label here, explained by the study, means: therapeutic diphenylcyclopropenone sensitization with weekly scalp DPC. At every patch-test visit, the blood draw took place before the patch test was put on. Patients were eligible if aged 18 to 70, diagnosed with alopecia and judged suitable for DPC therapy, and pregnant patients were excluded. Total RNA was extracted from unfractionated whole blood that had been collected in Tempus Blood RNA tubes. These data belong to a study of human T cells and chemical hapten exposure (dated by TCRdb to the early 2020s). Broadly, across the study: For sensitization, 2% DPC in acetone was applied to a roughly 2 cm by roughly 2 cm area of upper inner arm skin. The patient cohort, mostly female, included alopecia areata with under or over 50% scalp involvement, alopecia totalis and alopecia universalis. This study followed changes in the peripheral blood TCR repertoire in vivo during primary and secondary sensitization of alopecia patients to the hapten diphenylcyclopropenone (DPC). Patch tests used Finn chambers with 0.01% DPC on the upper back, scored after 6 days by International Contact Dermatitis Research Group standards. Blood was sampled from patients pre-sensitization (week 0) and at 2, 6 and about 24 weeks after DPC sensitization. Libraries were pooled for sequencing, and variation in per-sample TCR yields was attributed mainly to small differences in library volumes within the pool. Throughout the roughly 25-week study period, patients were also given weekly therapeutic DPC doses on the scalp. For TCR sequencing, blood came from twenty-nine alopecia patients at anywhere from one to four time points (pre-sensitization, 2, 6 and 24 weeks). Study-wide findings and limitations: The number of PT1 expanded TCRs positively correlated with patch test score, significant at thresholds 8, 16 and 32 but not 4. Compared with pre-sensitization or healthy control sets, expanded TCRs formed significantly more large CDR3 similarity clusters, which is consistent with antigen-driven responses. Because all patients had alopecia, a presumed autoimmune disease, the immune response of the patients might differ from that of healthy individuals. No change with DPC sensitization was found in the number of TCRs above 1 in 1000 frequency, and no evidence of global repertoire structure alterations was found. After repeated subsampling, changes were observed in the strength of the expansion versus patch-test correlation and in the threshold at which the correlation became significant.

V is reduced by 7 bases and J by 2 bases, leaving a spacing of 18 bases between them. The cysteine opens and the phenylalanine closes a CDR3 of 15 amino acids. CDR3 DNA is the only sequence kept; it has 45 bases, read in frame from the first base. CDR1 is given as SNHLY and CDR2 as FYNNEI, both from the germline V gene. Libraries were prepared through RACE. Sequencing was performed on a NextSeq 500. During library preparation, unique molecular identifiers were attached to individual cDNA molecules so that TCRs could be counted quantitatively and reproducibly. Both TCR alpha and TCR beta chains were sequenced from each blood RNA sample. Concerning the study's data processing: A median of about 89,000 TCRs per sample was observed, with a range of 23,224 to 690,600. The Decombinator software suite was used to annotate the V, J and CDR3 of the TCR reads. Every sample was subsampled to the same number of TCRs (28,000) for the PS versus PT1 abundance plots. Expanded TCRs were defined as absent before sensitization and observed at least eight times at the 2-week time point. The public reads were reanalyzed by TCRdb: fastp trimming at Q25, MiXCR alignment, in-frame beta chains only. Under each unique CDR3 protein, matching rows form one entry showing the most common genes and DNA. For this entry, the V and J calls and clone size follow TCRdb and not the study's own pipeline. This sample lists roughly 70,000 distinct CDR3 sequences; roughly 9.2% were detected once. Less than 4% of the sample belongs to the ten largest clones.

This TCR was recovered from a woman aged 40 to 50 with alopecia areata. Some clones in this sample may be carry-over from other donors' samples. The source was whole blood, collected in connection with sensitization to the hapten diphenylcyclopropenone (DPC). The chain is made from TRBV2 and TRBJ2-7; the D element might be TRBD1 or TRBD2, as each aligns at 5 bases. DNA sequence: TGTGCCAGCAAGGTCGGGACGGATGAGACCTACGAGCAGTACTTC. Translated, this is CASKVGTDETYEQYF.